These 30 T cell receptor beta chains came from one sample sequenced in a study of T cell responses to AZD1222 COVID-19 vaccine. The repertoire was sequenced with immunoSEQ multiplex PCR; TCRdb's copy has only in-frame clones and lacks some. The repertoire holds 72,000 or so clones, with around nine tenths as singletons. The material sequenced was peripheral blood, taken on day 0 of AZD1222 vaccination. These receptors came from an adult in good health.

The chain has TRBV11-3 and TRBJ2-2; 8 nucleotides agree with TRBD2. The junction had 5 bases not matched to a gene; V was cut back by 7 bases and J by 4 bases. Germline CDR1 and CDR2: SGHNT and YENEEA. The CDR3 loop spans 14 amino acids. Written as DNA, the CDR3 is TGTGCCAGCACCGGGGGGGATGGCACCGGGGAGCTGTTTTTT. Amino acids: CASTGGDGTGELFF.

The chain couples TRBV6-1 to TRBJ1-1, with D uncertain. Germline lookup yields CDR1 MNHNS and CDR2 SASEGT. V was cut by 1 base and J by 11 bases, with 11 bases left in between. The CDR3 is 12 residues long. The CDR3 region has the DNA TGTGCCAGCAGTGAAGGTGACTATGACGCTTTCTTT. Protein product: CASSEGDYDAFF.

CDR3 nucleotide sequence: TGTGCCAGCAGTGTCAACAGGGGCCACTCGAACACCGGGGAGCTGTTTTTT. Its protein is CASSVNRGHSNTGELFF. The gene calls are TRBV27 and TRBJ2-2; the match to TRBD1 covers 7 bases. The trim removed 5 bases at V and 0 bases at J, leaving 9 bases unmatched. The CDR3 covers 17 residues. Germline V gene lookup returns CDR1 MNHEY and CDR2 SMNVEV (reference sequence).

The rearrangement joins TRBV24-1 to TRBJ2-7; 9 nucleotides align to TRBD1. Germline V gene lookup returns CDR1 KGHDR and CDR2 SFDVKD. This CDR3 is built from 16 residues. Losses at the gene ends were 3 bases for V and 1 base for J; bases not matched to a gene: 6. The CDR3 is CATSDGKGQGSYEQYF. The CDR3 DNA is TGTGCCACCAGTGATGGAAAAGGACAGGGGTCCTACGAGCAGTACTTC.

This clone occurred a few times. This rearrangement joins TRBV5-5 to TRBJ1-2, with D unresolved. The CDR3 contains 16 residues. CDR1 and CDR2 (germline): SGHKS, YYEKEE (reference sequence). V lost 2 bases to trimming and J lost 0 bases, with 14 bases between them. DNA of the CDR3: TGTGCCAGCAGCTTAGAGTTCTTGGTCCCTAACTATGGCTACACCTTC. It yields the protein CASSLEFLVPNYGYTF.

The chain employs TRBV27 and TRBJ2-7; D remains ambiguous. In germline, CDR1 is MNHEY, CDR2 SMNVEV (reference sequence). The CDR3 loop spans 13 amino acids. The V gene lost 6 bases and the J gene lost 5 bases, with 14 bases spanning the gap. The CDR3 DNA reads TGTGCCAGCAGCCTCCGGGTCCTGGACGAGCAGTACTTC. This encodes CASSLRVLDEQYF.

The chain recombines TRBV19 with TRBJ1-5; D is ambiguous. V lost 9 bases to trimming and J lost 1 base, with 16 bases between them. The length of the CDR3 is 15 residues. The germline V gene has CDR1 LNHDA and CDR2 SQIVND (reference sequence). In DNA, the CDR3 is TGTGCCAGCGAGTCCGGGGTTGTGAGCAATCAGCCCCAGCATTTT. Translating it yields CASESGVVSNQPQHF.

The chain links TRBV12-2 to TRBJ2-7; the DNA was not compared with TRBD1, the D call given in the table. TRBV12-2 is an annotated pseudogene. The CDR3 loop spans 15 amino acids. The CDR3 sequence is CASRLVTRDPLEQYF. The CDR3 DNA follows: TGTGCAAGTCGCTTAGTGACCAGGGATCCCCTCGAGCAGTACTTC.

The chain links TRBV9 to TRBJ1-3, with a tentative D call TRBD1 (5 bases). Germline V gene data show CDR1 as SGDLS and CDR2 as YYNGEE. V was pared by 3 bases and J by 5 bases, with 9 bases between. CDR3 length equals 13 residues. The CDR3 DNA sequence: TGTGCCAGCAGCGCGGGGGAACGAAACACCATATATTTT. It yields the protein CASSAGERNTIYF.

The chain is built from TRBV5-4 and TRBJ1-5; D is possibly TRBD1 (6 bases). CDR1 and CDR2 (germline): SGHNT, YYREEE (reference sequence). Between the trimmed V and J ends, which lost 4 bases and 4 bases, there was a span of 9 bases. The CDR3 is made up of 13 amino acids. This chain's CDR3 is CASSPDSNQPQHF. The CDR3 nucleotides are TGTGCCAGCAGCCCGGACAGTAATCAGCCCCAGCATTTT.

This chain joins TRBV6-1 and TRBJ1-5; D is perhaps TRBD1 (5 bases). V dropped 2 bases and J dropped 7 bases, with 9 bases sitting between them. Germline assignment: CDR1 MNHNS and CDR2 SASEGT. This CDR3 is 13 amino acids long. CDR3 residues: CASSERSGQPQHF. In nucleotides, the CDR3 is TGTGCCAGCAGTGAAAGATCAGGGCAGCCCCAGCATTTT.

The chain is built from TRBV11-3 and TRBJ2-7; D unclear. CDR1 and CDR2 (germline): SGHNT, YENEEA. V was shortened by 5 bases and J by 1 base, with 12 bases between the two germline ends. The CDR3 runs 14 residues. The CDR3 loop is CASSHPDTSYEQYF. CDR3 nucleotide sequence: TGTGCCAGCAGCCACCCTGACACTTCCTACGAGCAGTACTTC.

The rearrangement links TRBV19 to TRBJ1-1; 7 bases line up with TRBD1. The germline V gene encodes CDR1 LNHDA and CDR2 SQIVND (reference sequence). The CDR3 length is 14 residues. V gave up 4 bases and J gave up 2 bases; unmatched junction bases: 4. The CDR3: CASSKRQGNTEAFF. The CDR3 bases are TGTGCCAGTAGTAAGCGACAGGGAAACACTGAAGCTTTCTTT.

This chain links TRBV2 with TRBJ1-6; D is ambiguous. Between the trimmed V and J ends, which lost 11 bases and 7 bases, there was a span of 15 bases. This CDR3 has 13 residues. The germline gives CDR1 SNHLY, CDR2 FYNNEI. CDR3 loop: CAVHRARNSPLHF. CDR3 bases: TGTGCCGTTCACCGGGCTCGGAATTCACCCCTCCACTTT.

The gene calls are TRBV10-3 and TRBJ1-2; TRBD1 matches 7 bases. This CDR3 spans 14 amino acids. V trimming: 8 bases; J trimming: 0 bases; junction bases outside the gene matches: 6. Germline V lookup: CDR1 ENHRY, CDR2 SYGVKD. The CDR3 coding sequence is TGTGCCATCGTCCGCGACAGGGCTAACTATGGCTACACCTTC. Its translation is CAIVRDRANYGYTF.

This rearrangement joins TRBV18 to TRBJ1-2; possibly TRBD1 for D (5 bases). The ends were cut back, 1 base at V and 7 bases at J, with 13 bases in the middle. This CDR3 region has 14 residues. Germline CDR1 KGHSH, CDR2 LQKENI. The CDR3 DNA sequence: TGTGCCAGCTCACCACTTTCAGGACAAAGTGGCTACACCTTC. Its protein product is CASSPLSGQSGYTF. The full variable domain, rest sourced from reference TRBV18 and TRBJ1-2, is NAGVMQNPRHLVRRRGQEARLRCSPMKGHSHVYWYRQLPEEGLKFMVYLQKENIIDESGMPKERFSAEFPKEGPSILRIQQVVRGDSAAYFCASSPLSGQSGYTFGSGTRLTVV.

The chain recombines TRBV27 with TRBJ1-1; weak D call: TRBD1 (5 bases). Germline-derived CDR1 and CDR2 are MNHEY and SMNVEV (reference sequence). The V gene lost 5 bases and the J gene lost 4 bases, with 11 bases spanning the gap. This CDR3 region has 13 residues. In nucleotides, the CDR3 is TGTGCCAGCAGTACAGGCTTGGGCACTGAAGCTTTCTTT. Residues: CASSTGLGTEAFF.

The chain recombines TRBV7-2 with TRBJ2-7; D is undetermined. Trimming cost V 2 bases and J 6 bases, with 14 bases left between them. CDR1 is SGHTA and CDR2 is FQGNSA in the germline V gene. There are 14 residues in the CDR3. In DNA form, the CDR3 reads TGTGCCAGCAGCTTAAACTCCCCCGCCTCCGAGCAGTACTTC. It translates to CASSLNSPASEQYF.

CDR3 coding DNA: TGTGCCATCAGTGAGCGAGAAGGGTTTAGCAATCAGCCCCAGCATTTT. Its translation is CAISEREGFSNQPQHF. The genes are TRBV10-3 and TRBJ1-5; D is ambiguous. This CDR3 is built from 16 residues. V lost 2 bases and J 0 bases, leaving 11 bases between the germline ends. Germline V gene data show CDR1 as ENHRY and CDR2 as SYGVKD.

This chain links TRBV3-1 (or the pseudogene TRBV3-2) with TRBJ1-1, with D unclear. Germline V gene sequence: CDR1 LGHDT, CDR2 YNNKEL (reference sequence). The CDR3 extends over 13 amino acids. The V end was cut by 3 bases, the J end by 10 bases, with 15 bases between. CDR3 sequence (DNA): TGTGCCAGCAGCCAGGGTGAGTGGGTGAGAGCTTTCTTT. Protein product: CASSQGEWVRAFF.

The genes are TRBV11-2 and TRBJ2-7; D gene unclear. The V gene lost 4 bases and the J gene lost 4 bases, with 5 bases spanning the gap. The germline V gene has CDR1 SGHAT and CDR2 FQNNGV. The CDR3 loop spans 11 amino acids. DNA of the CDR3: TGTGCCAGCAGCTCATTTTACGAGCAGTACTTC. Translated, it gives CASSSFYEQYF.

The V gene is TRBV6-1, the J gene TRBJ2-7; 10 bases fit TRBD1. V was pared by 0 bases and J by 2 bases, with 4 bases of the junction left unmatched. This CDR3 contains 16 residues. CDR1 MNHNS and CDR2 SASEGT come from the germline V gene. CDR3 nucleotide sequence: TGTGCCAGCAGTGAAGCATGGGGACAGGGGACCTACGAGCAGTACTTC. Translated, it gives CASSEAWGQGTYEQYF.

The chain joins TRBV7-2 to TRBJ1-4; 11 bases line up with TRBD1. The CDR3 length is 15 residues. Germline trimming cut 5 bases from V and 7 bases from J; bases unmatched to any gene: 6. The V gene's germline CDR1 is SGHTA and CDR2 FQGNSA. The CDR3 here is CASSPTGTGGEKLFF. In nucleotides, the CDR3 is TGTGCCAGCAGCCCAACCGGGACAGGGGGTGAAAAACTGTTTTTT.

The chain employs TRBV9 and TRBJ1-2; D is ambiguous. Trimming stripped 0 bases from V and 4 bases from J, with 4 bases between. Germline V gene data show CDR1 as SGDLS and CDR2 as YYNGEE. The CDR3 covers 12 residues. The chain's CDR3 is CASSVEAYGYTF. In DNA form, the CDR3 reads TGTGCCAGCAGCGTAGAAGCCTATGGCTACACCTTC.

The chain joins TRBV29-1 to TRBJ1-2, with 10 bases aligning to TRBD1. The V and J ends lost 7 bases and 5 bases, in that order; junction bases with no gene match: 10. Germline CDR1 is SQVTM and CDR2 is ANQGSEA. This CDR3 is built from 14 residues. CDR3 nucleotides: TGCAGCGCCGAGGGGGGACAGGGGTCTTATGGCTACACCTTC. It translates to CSAEGGQGSYGYTF.

V gene TRBV18 combines with J gene TRBJ1-6, with TRBD1 as a possible D gene (5 bases). Trimming took 4 bases from V and 3 from J, leaving 10 bases between them. The germline gives CDR1 KGHSH, CDR2 LQKENI. This CDR3 contains 15 residues. The CDR3 DNA reads as TGTGCCAGCTCACTACAGGCCGACTATAATTCACCCCTCCACTTT. Amino acid sequence: CASSLQADYNSPLHF.

This clone was seen a few times. The rearrangement links TRBV21-1 to TRBJ1-2; no DNA check was done on the table's D call, TRBD1. TRBV21-1 is a pseudogene. CDR3 length: 15 residues. CDR3 region: CASSKFNRESYGYTF. The CDR3 nucleotides read TGTGCCAGCAGCAAGTTCAACAGGGAAAGCTATGGCTACACCTTC.

The chain carries TRBV5-1 and TRBJ1-6; possible D gene TRBD1, 5 bases. CDR3 length equals 14 residues. The V gene's germline CDR1 is SGHRS and CDR2 YFSETQ. V was cut by 0 bases and J by 10 bases, with 11 bases left in between. As DNA, the CDR3 is TGCGCCAGCAGCTTGGCTTGGGGCGGCTCACCCCTCCACTTT. Translation: CASSLAWGGSPLHF.

The chain has TRBV6-5 and TRBJ2-2, with 11 nucleotides matching TRBD2. The CDR3 runs 15 residues. J gave up 0 bases and V 8 bases, and 2 bases lay outside the gene matches. The germline V gene encodes CDR1 MNHEY and CDR2 SVGAGI. CDR3 sequence reads: CASLLAGANTGELFF. The CDR3 bases are TGTGCCAGCCTACTAGCGGGGGCGAACACCGGGGAGCTGTTTTTT.

This clone was detected a few times. The chain recombines TRBV7-8 with TRBJ2-2, with no clear D. CDR3 length equals 13 residues. Trimming pared 5 bases from V and 6 bases from J, leaving 10 bases between. In germline, CDR1 is SGHVS, CDR2 FQNEAQ. CDR3 sequence: CASSLGLAGELFF. CDR3 DNA sequence: TGTGCCAGCAGCCTAGGGTTGGCCGGGGAGCTGTTTTTT.